Listed here is a single T cell receptor beta chain. The data derive from a study of T cells after yellow fever vaccination. CDR1 and CDR2 from the germline V gene are MGHRA and YSYEKL. Trimming took off 4 bases at V and 8 bases at J, with 9 bases between the two ends. The CDR3 has 13 residues. A process of 5'RACE template switching, which added a universal primer site and UMIs, was used to make TCR cDNA. Each CDR3 protein is one row after TCRdb ran MiXCR on the 5' RACE reads. The sample holds roughly 330,000 distinct CDR3 sequences; about 4% are singletons and the top ten take approximately 24%. The TCR was taken from a man aged 18 to 30 who received the YFV17D yellow fever vaccine. Specimen: PBMCs, collected 5 days after the yellow fever booster vaccination. This rearrangement joins TRBV4-1 to TRBJ1-6; D call uncertain. Written as DNA, the CDR3 is TGCGCCAGCAGCCGCTCAGAGTATTCACCCCTCCACTTT. Translation: CASSRSEYSPLHF.